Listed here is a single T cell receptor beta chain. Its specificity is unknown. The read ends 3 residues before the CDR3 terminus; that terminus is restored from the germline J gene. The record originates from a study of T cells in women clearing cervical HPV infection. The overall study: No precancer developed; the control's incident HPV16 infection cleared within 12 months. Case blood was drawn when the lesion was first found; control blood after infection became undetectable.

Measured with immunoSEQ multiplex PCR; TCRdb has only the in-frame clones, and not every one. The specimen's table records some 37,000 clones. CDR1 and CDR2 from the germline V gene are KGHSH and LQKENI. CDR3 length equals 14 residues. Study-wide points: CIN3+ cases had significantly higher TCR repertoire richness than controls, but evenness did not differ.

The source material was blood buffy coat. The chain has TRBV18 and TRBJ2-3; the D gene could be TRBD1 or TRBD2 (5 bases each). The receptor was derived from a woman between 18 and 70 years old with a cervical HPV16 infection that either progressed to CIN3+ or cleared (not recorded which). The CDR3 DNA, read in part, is TGTGCCAGCTCAAATCAGGGAGAAGGTCAGCCG. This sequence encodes CASSNQGEGQP. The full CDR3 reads CASSNQGEGQPQYF. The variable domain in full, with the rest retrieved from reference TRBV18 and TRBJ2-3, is NAGVMQNPRHLVRRRGQEARLRCSPMKGHSHVYWYRQLPEEGLKFMVYLQKENIIDESGMPKERFSAEFPKEGPSILRIQQVVRGDSAAYFCASSNQGEGQPQYFGPGTRLTVL.